The rows below give T cell receptor beta chains drawn from one sample of a study of control samples from healthy donors and cancer patients. Clones were read by immunoSEQ multiplex PCR, and TCRdb kept only the in-frame ones, dropping some. The table records 78,000 or so clones, roughly 90% of them present only once. The sequencing sample was made of blood. The source of these receptors is a woman aged 50 to 60 in good health. Each CDR3 is given with its conserved first and last residue. A D gene is named only where the DNA matches it firmly. For some rows the clone size is stated as once, few or many, or as a class when expanded; others skip it.

j_gene: TRBJ1-3
v_gene: TRBV7-3
abundance: NA
d_gene: NA
CDR3nt: TGTGCCAGCAGCTTAATGGCGGGGGGAACTGGAAACACCATATATTTT
CDR3aa: CASSLMAGGTGNTIYF

j_gene: TRBJ1-4
v_gene: TRBV19
abundance: NA
d_gene: NA
CDR3nt: TGTGCCAGTAGCCTGTGGAGGGGCTCAGAAATAGTGACTAATGAAAAACTGTTTTTT
CDR3aa: CASSLWRGSEIVTNEKLFF

j_gene: TRBJ1-2
v_gene: TRBV6-6
abundance: NA
d_gene: NA
CDR3nt: TGTGCCAGCAGGCAGGGCTATGGCTACACCTTC
CDR3aa: CASRQGYGYTF

j_gene: TRBJ1-6
v_gene: TRBV25-1
abundance: NA
d_gene: TRBD1
CDR3nt: TGTGCCAGCAGTGAATGGGGTACAGGGGGTAATTCACCCCTCCACTTT
CDR3aa: CASSEWGTGGNSPLHF

j_gene: TRBJ1-5
v_gene: TRBV5-8
abundance: NA
d_gene: NA
CDR3nt: TGTGCCAGCAGCTCCCGACCTAGCAATCAGCCCCAGCATTTT
CDR3aa: CASSSRPSNQPQHF

j_gene: TRBJ2-5
v_gene: TRBV18
abundance: once
d_gene: NA
CDR3nt: TGTGCCAGCTCCCGGGGGCAGTCTGGATTAGAGACCCAGTACTTC
CDR3aa: CASSRGQSGLETQYF

j_gene: TRBJ1-6
v_gene: TRBV14
abundance: few
d_gene: NA
CDR3nt: TGTGCCAGCAGCCAGGAGGATGGTTGGATATCACCCCTCCACTTT
CDR3aa: CASSQEDGWISPLHF

j_gene: TRBJ2-7
v_gene: TRBV5-4
abundance: NA
d_gene: NA
CDR3nt: TGTGCCAGCAGCTCCAATGGGAAGGTCCTCGAGCAGTACTTC
CDR3aa: CASSSNGKVLEQYF

j_gene: TRBJ2-7
v_gene: TRBV6-5
abundance: NA
d_gene: TRBD1
CDR3nt: TGTGCCAGCAGCACCCTCGGGACAGCCCCCTACGAGCAGTACTTC
CDR3aa: CASSTLGTAPYEQYF

j_gene: TRBJ1-3
v_gene: TRBV4-1
abundance: NA
d_gene: NA
CDR3nt: TGCGCCCAGGTTAGGAACACCATATATTTT
CDR3aa: CAQVRNTIYF